This T cell receptor beta chain was retrieved from a study of T cells after posttransplantation cyclophosphamide. Study conclusions and caveats: Donor CD8+ memory clones often dominated recipient blood repertoires at later times. Tissue-infiltrating T cells from skin or gut overlapped little with blood T cells. Recipient CMV seropositivity and CMV reactivation strongly tracked TRB clonality.

TCRdb keeps only in-frame clones here, not all; method: immunoSEQ multiplex PCR. The sample includes around 23,000 clones, 73% seen only once; the top ten take 0.55% to 0.75%. The germline CDR1 and CDR2 sequences are MNHNS and SASEGT. V shed 5 bases, J shed 5 bases, and the junction held 4 bases outside the gene matches. The CDR3 spans 14 residues. Peripheral blood was collected from the related graft donor on the marrow donation day. About this clone itself: Its antigen remains unknown.

The sequence came from a woman aged 55-70 years in good health, CMV-negative, and a related stem cell transplant donor. Sequencing was performed on memory CD4+ T cells sorted from PBMCs. The rearrangement uses TRBV6-1 and TRBJ2-3; TRBD2 matches at 10 bases. CDR3 sequence reads: CASSRSGGRDTQYF. The CDR3 nucleotides are TGTGCCAGCAGTCGTAGCGGGGGGAGAGATACGCAGTATTTT.